A selection of T cell receptor beta chains follows, all from one sample in a study of neurological immune-mediated disorders. TCRdb processed the 5' RACE reads anew with MiXCR; each CDR3 protein has one entry. The table shows about 70,000 distinct CDR3 sequences, with over 5% occurring only once. The sample was PBMCs. These receptors all come from a human donor with multiple sclerosis. The donor label of this sample is uncertain. CDR3s include the opening cysteine and the closing phenylalanine or tryptophan. A D gene is named only where the DNA matches it firmly. Size is omitted from some rows. Given values are once, few, many or a class for expanded clones.

J gene: TRBJ1-5
D gene: TRBD1
clone size: many
V gene: TRBV6-5
CDR3 DNA: TGTGCCAGCAGTTACGCCCGACAGGGCGGGTACCCCCAGCATTTT
CDR3 protein: CASSYARQGGYPQHF

J gene: TRBJ2-1
D gene: TRBD1
clone size: many
V gene: TRBV5-8
CDR3 DNA: TGTGCCAGCAGGTCCGGGACAGGGGTTTACAATGAGCAGTTCTTC
CDR3 protein: CASRSGTGVYNEQFF

J gene: TRBJ2-1
D gene: NA
clone size: many
V gene: TRBV15
CDR3 DNA: TGTGCCACCAGCAGAGACGCGGCTAGCCGCCAGGAGCAGTTCTTC
CDR3 protein: CATSRDAASRQEQFF

J gene: TRBJ1-1
D gene: NA
clone size: many
V gene: TRBV29-1
CDR3 DNA: TGCAGCGGACAGGTTTACACTGAAGCTTTCTTT
CDR3 protein: CSGQVYTEAFF

J gene: TRBJ1-4
D gene: NA
clone size: many
V gene: TRBV7-9
CDR3 DNA: TGTGCCAGCACCTTGGGTGAAAAACTGTTTTTT
CDR3 protein: CASTLGEKLFF

J gene: TRBJ1-1
D gene: NA
clone size: many
V gene: TRBV29-1
CDR3 DNA: TGCAGCGTTGTAGTCACTGAAGCTTTCTTT
CDR3 protein: CSVVVTEAFF

J gene: TRBJ1-1
D gene: NA
clone size: many
V gene: TRBV5-1
CDR3 DNA: TGCGCCAGCAGTCCGAGAGGACAGAACACTGAAGCTTTCTTT
CDR3 protein: CASSPRGQNTEAFF

J gene: TRBJ2-5
D gene: NA
clone size: many
V gene: TRBV15
CDR3 DNA: TGTGCCACCAGCAGAGAGGGGCAAGCCGGGTACCAAGAGACCCAGTACTTC
CDR3 protein: CATSREGQAGYQETQYF

J gene: TRBJ2-7
D gene: NA
clone size: NA
V gene: TRBV7-6
CDR3 DNA: TGTGCCAGCAGCTTAGCAGGGAACACCTACGAGCAGTACTTC
CDR3 protein: CASSLAGNTYEQYF

J gene: TRBJ2-1
D gene: TRBD2
clone size: many
V gene: TRBV7-8
CDR3 DNA: TGTGCCAGCAGCTTAGGACCTCGGGGGGGGGGCCCCTACAATGAGCAGTTCTTC
CDR3 protein: CASSLGPRGGGPYNEQFF

J gene: TRBJ2-7
D gene: TRBD1
clone size: many
V gene: TRBV5-1
CDR3 DNA: TGCGCCAGCAGCTTGGCAGGGGGCCGGAACGAGCAGTACTTC
CDR3 protein: CASSLAGGRNEQYF

J gene: TRBJ2-3
D gene: NA
clone size: many
V gene: TRBV5-1
CDR3 DNA: TGCGCCAGCAGCTTGGGGGGTGAGGATACGCAGTATTTT
CDR3 protein: CASSLGGEDTQYF

J gene: TRBJ1-6
D gene: NA
clone size: many
V gene: TRBV5-1
CDR3 DNA: TGCGCCAGCAGCTTGGAGAGAGGGAATTCACCCCTCCACTTT
CDR3 protein: CASSLERGNSPLHF

J gene: TRBJ1-1
D gene: NA
clone size: many
V gene: TRBV25-1
CDR3 DNA: TGTGCCAGCAGTGAATCGGGGGGCTCGATCTTT
CDR3 protein: CASSESGGSIF

J gene: TRBJ2-7
D gene: NA
clone size: many
V gene: TRBV18
CDR3 DNA: TGTGCCAGCTCGCGGGGAATAACCTACGAGCAGTACTTC
CDR3 protein: CASSRGITYEQYF

J gene: TRBJ1-4
D gene: NA
clone size: many
V gene: TRBV5-1
CDR3 DNA: TGCGCCAGCAGCTTGCTTTACTTGGGTAATGAAAAACTGTTTTTT
CDR3 protein: CASSLLYLGNEKLFF

J gene: TRBJ1-1
D gene: NA
clone size: many
V gene: TRBV5-1
CDR3 DNA: TGCGCCAGCAGCTTGGATGGGGATCGTCTTAGAGCTTTCTTT
CDR3 protein: CASSLDGDRLRAFF

J gene: TRBJ2-1
D gene: TRBD2
clone size: many
V gene: TRBV5-1
CDR3 DNA: TGCGCCAGCAGCTTGGGCAGCGGGGGCTCCTACAATGAGCAGTTCTTC
CDR3 protein: CASSLGSGGSYNEQFF

J gene: TRBJ2-4
D gene: NA
clone size: many
V gene: TRBV11-3
CDR3 DNA: TGTGCCAGCAGCTTATCAGGGGCACAGGGCAAAAACATTCAGTACTTC
CDR3 protein: CASSLSGAQGKNIQYF

J gene: TRBJ2-5
D gene: NA
clone size: many
V gene: TRBV12-3/TRBV12-4
CDR3 DNA: TGTGCCAGCAGTCCTGAGGGGACCGGAGAGACCCAGTACTTC
CDR3 protein: CASSPEGTGETQYF

J gene: TRBJ1-5
D gene: NA
clone size: many
V gene: TRBV5-1
CDR3 DNA: TGCGCCAGCAGCTTGGCGCCAGGCGGTAGCAATCAGCCCCAGCATTTT
CDR3 protein: CASSLAPGGSNQPQHF

J gene: TRBJ2-3
D gene: NA
clone size: many
V gene: TRBV11-2
CDR3 DNA: TGTGCCAGCACCCCGCCGGGGGGCACAGATACGCAGTATTTT
CDR3 protein: CASTPPGGTDTQYF

J gene: TRBJ1-1
D gene: NA
clone size: many
V gene: TRBV20-1
CDR3 DNA: TGCAGTGCTACCGACTCTATGAACACTGAAGCTTTCTTT
CDR3 protein: CSATDSMNTEAFF

J gene: TRBJ2-5
D gene: TRBD1
clone size: many
V gene: TRBV5-1
CDR3 DNA: TGCGCCAGCAGCCGAGGGACAGGCTGGGAGACCCAGTACTTC
CDR3 protein: CASSRGTGWETQYF

J gene: TRBJ1-1
D gene: NA
clone size: many
V gene: TRBV11-2
CDR3 DNA: TGTGCCAGCAGCCCCCCCTCGGTAGAAGCTTTCTTT
CDR3 protein: CASSPPSVEAFF

J gene: TRBJ2-3
D gene: TRBD2
clone size: NA
V gene: TRBV10-3
CDR3 DNA: TGTGCCATCACTGATTCGCGGGGGGACACAGATACGCAGTATTTT
CDR3 protein: CAITDSRGDTDTQYF

J gene: TRBJ1-5
D gene: NA
clone size: many
V gene: TRBV5-1
CDR3 DNA: TGCGCCAGCAGCTTATTCGGGGATCAGCCCCAGCATTTT
CDR3 protein: CASSLFGDQPQHF

J gene: TRBJ1-5
D gene: NA
clone size: many
V gene: TRBV5-1
CDR3 DNA: TGCGCCAGCAGCGTCGACCCTTATAGCAATCAGCCCCAGCATTTT
CDR3 protein: CASSVDPYSNQPQHF

J gene: TRBJ1-2
D gene: NA
clone size: many
V gene: TRBV7-3
CDR3 DNA: TGTGCCAGCAGCCCATTCATGAGGGGGGCTCGATACTATGGCTACACCTTC
CDR3 protein: CASSPFMRGARYYGYTF

J gene: TRBJ2-7
D gene: NA
clone size: NA
V gene: TRBV29-1
CDR3 DNA: TGCAGCATGGGGATTACATGGTATGAGCAGTACTTC
CDR3 protein: CSMGITWYEQYF

J gene: TRBJ2-5
D gene: NA
clone size: many
V gene: TRBV6-1
CDR3 DNA: TGTGCCAGCAGTGAAGAAGGAGGTCCGCAAGAGACCCAGTACTTC
CDR3 protein: CASSEEGGPQETQYF

J gene: TRBJ2-7
D gene: NA
clone size: many
V gene: TRBV28
CDR3 DNA: TGTGCCAGCAGTCGCTTAGGACAAAACGAGCAGTACTTC
CDR3 protein: CASSRLGQNEQYF

J gene: TRBJ1-1
D gene: NA
clone size: many
V gene: TRBV5-1
CDR3 DNA: TGCGCCAGCAGCTTAAGACCATTCCCAGCGGGACTTAACACTGAAGCTTTCTTT
CDR3 protein: CASSLRPFPAGLNTEAFF

J gene: TRBJ2-7
D gene: NA
clone size: many
V gene: TRBV27
CDR3 DNA: TGTGCCAGCAGTTTTGCAGGTGATCCCTACGAGCAGTACTTC
CDR3 protein: CASSFAGDPYEQYF

J gene: TRBJ2-1
D gene: NA
clone size: many
V gene: TRBV6-6
CDR3 DNA: TGTGCCAGCAGTTACTCAGGAGTAAGGAATGAGCAGTTCTTC
CDR3 protein: CASSYSGVRNEQFF

J gene: TRBJ1-2
D gene: TRBD1
clone size: many
V gene: TRBV20-1
CDR3 DNA: TGCAGTGCTAGGAATCCTCGGGACAGGGGAGGCTACACCTTC
CDR3 protein: CSARNPRDRGGYTF

J gene: TRBJ2-5
D gene: NA
clone size: NA
V gene: TRBV11-2
CDR3 DNA: TGTGCCAGCAGCTTAGAAGGGGACCTAGAGACCCAGTACTTC
CDR3 protein: CASSLEGDLETQYF

J gene: TRBJ1-2
D gene: NA
clone size: many
V gene: TRBV11-2
CDR3 DNA: TGTGCCAGCAGACCGCGGGGGCGCAAAGTCGGCTACACCTTC
CDR3 protein: CASRPRGRKVGYTF

J gene: TRBJ1-6
D gene: TRBD1
clone size: many
V gene: TRBV7-2
CDR3 DNA: TGTGCCAGCAGCTGGGACAGGGTGTCACCCCTCCACTTT
CDR3 protein: CASSWDRVSPLHF

J gene: TRBJ2-5
D gene: TRBD1
clone size: many
V gene: TRBV5-1
CDR3 DNA: TGCGCCAGCAGCCCGGGACAGAGGGAGACCCAGTACTTC
CDR3 protein: CASSPGQRETQYF

J gene: TRBJ2-2
D gene: NA
clone size: few
V gene: TRBV2
CDR3 DNA: TGTGCCAGCAGGGGTTCGAGGAGCACCGGGGAGCTGTTTTTT
CDR3 protein: CASRGSRSTGELFF

J gene: TRBJ2-3
D gene: TRBD1
clone size: NA
V gene: TRBV27
CDR3 DNA: TGTGCCACGCGATCCGGGACAGATCAGTATTTT
CDR3 protein: CATRSGTDQYF

J gene: TRBJ2-7
D gene: TRBD1
clone size: many
V gene: TRBV5-1
CDR3 DNA: TGCGCCAGCAGCTTGGAACCGGGACAGAACTACGAGCAGTACTTC
CDR3 protein: CASSLEPGQNYEQYF

J gene: TRBJ1-1
D gene: NA
clone size: NA
V gene: TRBV2
CDR3 DNA: TGTGCCAGCAGTGAAGCGCGGGACGCCCCAGGGGACACTGAAGCTTTCTTT
CDR3 protein: CASSEARDAPGDTEAFF

J gene: TRBJ1-1
D gene: TRBD1
clone size: many
V gene: TRBV11-2
CDR3 DNA: TGTGCCAGCAGCCTCGGACAGGGGACCACTGAAGCTTTCTTT
CDR3 protein: CASSLGQGTTEAFF

J gene: TRBJ2-7
D gene: TRBD1
clone size: NA
V gene: TRBV20-1
CDR3 DNA: TGCAGTGCTGGGACAGGCTCCTACGAGCAGTACTTC
CDR3 protein: CSAGTGSYEQYF

J gene: TRBJ1-2
D gene: NA
clone size: many
V gene: TRBV5-1
CDR3 DNA: TGCGCCAGCAGCTTGGGCAGCTATGGCTACACCTTC
CDR3 protein: CASSLGSYGYTF